The clone carrying this T cell receptor (beta chain) was detected a few times. The PCR made use of 60 Vbeta and 13 Jbeta primers. TCRdb's table, derived via immunoSEQ multiplex PCR, lists solely in-frame clones and lacks some. This sample has 90,000 to 100,000 clones, with 76% found just once. V lost 6 bases to trimming and J lost 4 bases, with 12 bases between them. This CDR3 is 13 amino acids long. Germline V gene lookup returns CDR1 MNHNS and CDR2 SASEGT. This sample was taken from a study of cytomegalovirus exposure and HLA in healthy donors. Sequencing input: PBMCs. V is TRBV6-1 and J is TRBJ1-2; tentatively, D is TRBD1 (6 bases). The receptor's source is a woman aged 55-69 years in good health and CMV-seropositive. The CDR3 nucleotides are TGTGCCAGCAGCGGACAGCAATTCTATGGCTACACCTTC. It codes for CASSGQQFYGYTF.